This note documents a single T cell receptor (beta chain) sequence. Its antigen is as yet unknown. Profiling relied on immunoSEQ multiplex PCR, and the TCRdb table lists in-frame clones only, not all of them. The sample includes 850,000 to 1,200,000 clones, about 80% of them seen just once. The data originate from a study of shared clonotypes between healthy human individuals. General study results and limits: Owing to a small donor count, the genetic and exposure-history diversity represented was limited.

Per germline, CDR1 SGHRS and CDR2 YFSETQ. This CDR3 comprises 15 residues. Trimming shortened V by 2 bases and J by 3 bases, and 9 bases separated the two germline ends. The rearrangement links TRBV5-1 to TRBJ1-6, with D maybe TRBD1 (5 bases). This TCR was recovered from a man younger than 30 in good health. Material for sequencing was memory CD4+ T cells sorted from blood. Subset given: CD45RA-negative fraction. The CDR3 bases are TGCGCCAGCAGCTTATCACAGGTCTATAATTCACCCCTCCACTTT. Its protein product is CASSLSQVYNSPLHF.